This T cell receptor (beta chain) was recorded in a study of CD8+ T cells in alopecia areata. General study points: Possibly as an HLA-related effect, TCR sharing across patients appeared less clear than in mice. Scalp clonality, together with expanded CD8+ clones among the top 100, fell significantly with tofacitinib.

Germline CDR1 is MDHEN and CDR2 is SYDVKM. Trimming took 2 bases from V and 2 from J; bases not matched to a gene: 8. The length of the CDR3 is 16 residues. In the case of this clone: Its antigen is not identified.

Treatment: oral pan-JAK inhibitor, 5-10 mg twice daily. Sorting of PBMCs yielded the CD4+ and CD8+ T cells. The sequencing template was cDNA reverse transcribed from extracted RNA. Produced via immunoSEQ multiplex PCR; TCRdb's table is partial and in-frame only. The repertoire includes 95,000 to 100,000 clones, roughly 64% of them detected once, and about 16% sits in the top ten. The V call is TRBV28, the J call TRBJ2-7; 8 bases match TRBD2. This specimen consisted of CD8+ T cells sorted from blood, obtained at week 4, from a patient treated with tofacitinib. This sequence originates from a human donor with alopecia areata. CDR3 in amino acids: CASSLSGGREAYEQYF. The CDR3 coding sequence is TGTGCCAGCAGTTTAAGTGGAGGGCGGGAGGCCTACGAGCAGTACTTC.